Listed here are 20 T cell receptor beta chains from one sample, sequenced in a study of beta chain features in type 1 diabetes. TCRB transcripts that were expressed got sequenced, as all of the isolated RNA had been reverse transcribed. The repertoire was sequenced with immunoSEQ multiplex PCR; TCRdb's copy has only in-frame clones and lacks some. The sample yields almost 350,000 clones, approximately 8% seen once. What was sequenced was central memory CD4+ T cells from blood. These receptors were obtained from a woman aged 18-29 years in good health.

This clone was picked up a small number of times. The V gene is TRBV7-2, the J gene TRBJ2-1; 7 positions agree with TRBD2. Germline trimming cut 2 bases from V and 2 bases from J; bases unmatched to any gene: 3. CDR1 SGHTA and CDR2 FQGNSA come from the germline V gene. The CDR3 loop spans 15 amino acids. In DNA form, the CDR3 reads TGTGCCAGCAGCTTAAGACTAGCCCCCTACAATGAGCAGTTCTTC. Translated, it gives CASSLRLAPYNEQFF.

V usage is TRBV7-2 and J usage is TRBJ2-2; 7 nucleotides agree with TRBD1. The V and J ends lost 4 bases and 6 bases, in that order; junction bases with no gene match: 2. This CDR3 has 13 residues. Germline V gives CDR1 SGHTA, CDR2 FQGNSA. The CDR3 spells CASSSRGPGELFF. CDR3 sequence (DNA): TGTGCCAGCAGCTCTAGGGGGCCCGGGGAGCTGTTTTTT.

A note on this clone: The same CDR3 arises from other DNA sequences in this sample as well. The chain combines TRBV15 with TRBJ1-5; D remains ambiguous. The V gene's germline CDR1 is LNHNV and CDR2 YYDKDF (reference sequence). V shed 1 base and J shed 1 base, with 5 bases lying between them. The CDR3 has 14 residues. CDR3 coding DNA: TGTGCCACCAGCAGAGTGACGAGCAATCAGCCCCAGCATTTT. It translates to CATSRVTSNQPQHF.

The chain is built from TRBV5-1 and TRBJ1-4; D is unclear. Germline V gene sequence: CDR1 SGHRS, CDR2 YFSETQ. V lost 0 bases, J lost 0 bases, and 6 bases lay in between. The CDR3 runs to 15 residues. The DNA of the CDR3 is TGCGCCAGCAGCTTGGCCGGGGCAACTAATGAAAAACTGTTTTTT. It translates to CASSLAGATNEKLFF.

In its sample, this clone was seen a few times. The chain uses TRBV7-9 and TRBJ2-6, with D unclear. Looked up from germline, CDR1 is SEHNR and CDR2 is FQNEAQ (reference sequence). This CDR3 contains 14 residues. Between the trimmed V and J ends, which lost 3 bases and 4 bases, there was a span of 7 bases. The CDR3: CASSFDIGANVLTF. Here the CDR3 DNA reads TGTGCCAGCAGCTTTGATATCGGGGCCAACGTCCTGACTTTC.

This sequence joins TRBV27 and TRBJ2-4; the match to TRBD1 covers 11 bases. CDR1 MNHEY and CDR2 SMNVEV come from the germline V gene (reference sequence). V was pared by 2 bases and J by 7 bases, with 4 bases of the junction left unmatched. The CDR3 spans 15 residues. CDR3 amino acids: CASSLRGTGGNIQYF. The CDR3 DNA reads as TGTGCCAGCAGTTTACGCGGGACAGGGGGGAACATTCAGTACTTC.

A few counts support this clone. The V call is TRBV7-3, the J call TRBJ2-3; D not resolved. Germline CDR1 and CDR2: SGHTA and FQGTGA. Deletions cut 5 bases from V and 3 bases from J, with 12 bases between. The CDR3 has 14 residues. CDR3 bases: TGTGCCAGCAGCCCCACTGGGAAGACAGATACGCAGTATTTT. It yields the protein CASSPTGKTDTQYF.

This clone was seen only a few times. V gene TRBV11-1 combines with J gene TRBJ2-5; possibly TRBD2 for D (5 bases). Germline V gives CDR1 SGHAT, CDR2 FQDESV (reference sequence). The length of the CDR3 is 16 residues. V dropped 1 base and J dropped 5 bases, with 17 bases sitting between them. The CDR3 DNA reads TGTGCCAGCAGCTTAGGTGGACTCGCTTCTTTGGAGACCCAGTACTTC. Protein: CASSLGGLASLETQYF.

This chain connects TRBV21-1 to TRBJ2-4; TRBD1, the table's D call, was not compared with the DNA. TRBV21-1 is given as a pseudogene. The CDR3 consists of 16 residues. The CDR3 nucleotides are TGTGCCAGCAGCGATCCCAAGGGACAGGGAAAAAACATTCAGTACTTC. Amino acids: CASSDPKGQGKNIQYF.

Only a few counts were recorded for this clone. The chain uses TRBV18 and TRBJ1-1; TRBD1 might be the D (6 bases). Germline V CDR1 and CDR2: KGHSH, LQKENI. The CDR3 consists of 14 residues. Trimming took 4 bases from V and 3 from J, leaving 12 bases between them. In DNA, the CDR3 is TGTGCCAGCTCACGGGGGGCGCAGGACACTGAAGCTTTCTTT. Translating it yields CASSRGAQDTEAFF.

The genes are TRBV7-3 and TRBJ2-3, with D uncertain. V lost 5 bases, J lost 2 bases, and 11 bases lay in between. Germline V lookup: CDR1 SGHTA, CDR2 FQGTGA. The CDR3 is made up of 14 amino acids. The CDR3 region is CASSPNQDTDTQYF. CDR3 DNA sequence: TGTGCCAGCAGCCCAAATCAAGACACAGATACGCAGTATTTT.

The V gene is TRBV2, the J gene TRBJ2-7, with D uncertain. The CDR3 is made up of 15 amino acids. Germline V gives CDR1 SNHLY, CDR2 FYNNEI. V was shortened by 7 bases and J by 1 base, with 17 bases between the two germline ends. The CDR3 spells CASIPKVGWSYEQYF. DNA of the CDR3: TGTGCCAGCATACCGAAGGTCGGGTGGTCCTACGAGCAGTACTTC.

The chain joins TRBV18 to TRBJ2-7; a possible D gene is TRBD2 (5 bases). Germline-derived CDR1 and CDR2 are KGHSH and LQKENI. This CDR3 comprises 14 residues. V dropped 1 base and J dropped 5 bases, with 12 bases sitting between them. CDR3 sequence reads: CASSPRGAADEQYF. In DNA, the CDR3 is TGTGCCAGCTCACCACGGGGAGCGGCCGACGAGCAGTACTTC.

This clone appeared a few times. CDR3 in amino acids: CASSLPGGLYEQYF. The CDR3 bases are TGTGCCAGCAGCTTACCGGGAGGCCTCTACGAGCAGTACTTC. V and J are TRBV13 and TRBJ2-7; 7 bases are shared with TRBD2. CDR1 is PRHDT and CDR2 is FYEKMQ in the germline V gene (reference sequence). Trimming removed 2 bases from V and 3 bases from J; junction bases left unmatched: 4. The CDR3 is 14 residues long.

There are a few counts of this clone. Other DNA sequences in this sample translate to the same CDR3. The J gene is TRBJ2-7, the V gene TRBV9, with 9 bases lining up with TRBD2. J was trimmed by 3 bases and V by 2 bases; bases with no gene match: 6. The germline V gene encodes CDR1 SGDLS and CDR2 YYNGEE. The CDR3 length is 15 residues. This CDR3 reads CASSVGLAGNYEQYF. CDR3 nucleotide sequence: TGTGCCAGCAGCGTTGGGCTAGCGGGAAACTACGAGCAGTACTTC.

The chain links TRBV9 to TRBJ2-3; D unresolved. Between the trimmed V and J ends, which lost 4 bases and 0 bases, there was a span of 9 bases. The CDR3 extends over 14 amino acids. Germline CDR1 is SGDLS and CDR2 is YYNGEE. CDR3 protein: CASSRSLSTDTQYF. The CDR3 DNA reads TGTGCCAGCAGCCGCTCCCTTAGCACAGATACGCAGTATTTT.

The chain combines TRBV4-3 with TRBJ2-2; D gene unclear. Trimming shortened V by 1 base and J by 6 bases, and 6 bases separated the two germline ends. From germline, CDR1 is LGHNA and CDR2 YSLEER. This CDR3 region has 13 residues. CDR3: CASSQVWAGELFF. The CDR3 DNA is TGCGCCAGCAGCCAAGTGTGGGCCGGGGAGCTGTTTTTT.

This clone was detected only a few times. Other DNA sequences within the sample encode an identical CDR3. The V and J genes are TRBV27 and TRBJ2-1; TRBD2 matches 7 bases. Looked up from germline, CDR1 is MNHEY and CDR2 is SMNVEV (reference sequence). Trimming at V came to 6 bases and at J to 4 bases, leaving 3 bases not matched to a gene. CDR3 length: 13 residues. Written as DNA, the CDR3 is TGTGCCAGCAGGAAGCGGGGTTACAATGAGCAGTTCTTC. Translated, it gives CASRKRGYNEQFF.

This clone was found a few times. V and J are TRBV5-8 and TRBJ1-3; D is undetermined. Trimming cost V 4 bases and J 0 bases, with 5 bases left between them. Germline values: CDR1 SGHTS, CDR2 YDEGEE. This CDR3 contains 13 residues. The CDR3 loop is CASSGGSGNTIYF. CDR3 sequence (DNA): TGTGCCAGCAGCGGAGGCTCTGGAAACACCATATATTTT.

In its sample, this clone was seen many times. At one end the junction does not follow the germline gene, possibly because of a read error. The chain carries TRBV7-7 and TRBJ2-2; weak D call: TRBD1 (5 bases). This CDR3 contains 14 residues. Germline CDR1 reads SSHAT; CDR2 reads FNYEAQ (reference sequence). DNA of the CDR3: TGTGCTAGCACAAACCAGGGATTCACCGGGGAGCTGTTTTTT. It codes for CASTNQGFTGELFF.